This T cell receptor beta chain originates from a study of cytomegalovirus exposure and HLA in healthy donors. Findings and limits, study-wide: The authors listed 150 to 200 TCR beta chains as cytomegalovirus-associated. Across all donors, roughly uniform sequencing depth was an assumption of the presence/absence analyses. Using a false discovery rate of 0.05, a later analysis showed that fewer than 20,000 TCR beta sequences were associated with HLA alleles. Solely CMV serostatus was available to characterize immune exposure.

The CDR3 consists of 16 residues. The ends lost 2 bases at V and 0 bases at J; junction bases unmatched: 4. The germline gives CDR1 SGDLS, CDR2 YYNGEE. As for this clone: Its antigen is undetermined.

The PCR had 60 Vbeta and 13 Jbeta primers. Assay: immunoSEQ multiplex PCR; the TCRdb copy retains only in-frame clones and omits some. The sample has about 120,000 clones, 78% seen once; the top ten hold roughly 10%. V and J are TRBV9 and TRBJ1-3; 8 bases fit TRBD1. This clonotype originated in a man aged 25 to 45 in good health and CMV-seropositive. The sequenced sample was PBMCs. CDR3 protein: CASSVQGAYSGNTIYF. The CDR3 DNA sequence: TGTGCCAGCAGCGTTCAGGGGGCCTACTCTGGAAACACCATATATTTT.